What follows are 16 T cell receptor beta chains derived from one specimen sequenced in a study of preoperative IRX-2 immunotherapy in early breast cancer. Treatment indicated: preoperative locoregional IRX-2 cytokine immunotherapy. Clones were read by immunoSEQ multiplex PCR, and TCRdb kept only the in-frame ones, dropping some. The sample contains under 30,000 clones, approximately 92% of which appear only once. Material: tumor tissue, obtained after IRX-2 immunotherapy. The source of these receptors is a human donor with breast cancer.

For the CDR3, the DNA is TGTGCCAGCTCACCAGGAAGGGATGAAAAACTGTTTTTT. Translating it yields CASSPGRDEKLFF. The chain joins TRBV18 to TRBJ1-4, with unresolved D. Looked up from germline, CDR1 is KGHSH and CDR2 is LQKENI. V was trimmed by 2 bases and J by 6 bases, leaving 7 bases between them. The CDR3 runs to 13 residues.

The rearrangement links TRBV5-1 to TRBJ2-7; D is unresolved. Germline V gene data show CDR1 as SGHRS and CDR2 as YFSETQ. The CDR3 length is 12 residues. The V end was cut by 4 bases, the J end by 3 bases, with 8 bases between. The CDR3 loop is CASSADIYEQYF. DNA of the CDR3: TGCGCCAGCAGCGCAGACATCTACGAGCAGTACTTC.

This clone was recorded once. The chain employs TRBV6-6 and TRBJ1-5, with unresolved D. V lost 5 bases and J lost 1, with 9 bases in between. CDR1 is MNHNY and CDR2 is SVGAGI in the germline V gene (reference sequence). This CDR3 has 14 residues. CDR3 sequence (DNA): TGTGCCAGCAGTATATCCGGAAGCAATCAGCCCCAGCATTTT. Encoded protein: CASSISGSNQPQHF.

The chain is built from TRBV29-1 and TRBJ2-5; 8 bases are shared with TRBD1. Germline V gene sequence: CDR1 SQVTM, CDR2 ANQGSEA. Unmatched junction bases numbered 5, after V lost 3 bases and J lost 2 bases. The CDR3 extends over 14 amino acids. Here the CDR3 DNA reads TGCAGCGTTGAGCAGGACAGGGATCAAGAGACCCAGTACTTC. Protein: CSVEQDRDQETQYF.

The chain uses TRBV5-4 and TRBJ2-5, with TRBD2 as a possible D gene (5 bases). V was shortened by 0 bases and J by 2 bases, with 11 bases between the two germline ends. The CDR3 loop spans 15 amino acids. The germline V gene encodes CDR1 SGHNT and CDR2 YYREEE (reference sequence). In DNA, the CDR3 is TGTGCCAGCAGCTTGGTAGGGCGGGCGCAAGAGACCCAGTACTTC. It encodes CASSLVGRAQETQYF.

The chain couples TRBV5-1 to TRBJ2-2; 7 bases line up with TRBD2. V shed 4 bases, J shed 6 bases, and the junction held 9 bases outside the gene matches. CDR1 is SGHRS and CDR2 is YFSETQ in the germline V gene. The CDR3 length is 15 residues. The CDR3 bases are TGCGCCAGCAGCCTCGGGAGGACGGGGGCCGGGGAGCTGTTTTTT. Amino acids: CASSLGRTGAGELFF.

V and J are TRBV4-1 and TRBJ2-5; the D is unclear. CDR3 length: 12 residues. The V and J ends lost 0 bases and 8 bases respectively, with 7 bases between them. In germline, CDR1 is MGHRA, CDR2 YSYEKL. The CDR3 spells CASSQDGRTQYF. CDR3 nucleotides: TGCGCCAGCAGCCAAGATGGCCGCACCCAGTACTTC.

This clone was picked up one time. V usage is TRBV13 and J usage is TRBJ2-7; 7 bases line up with TRBD1. The V gene end was trimmed by 5 bases and the J gene end by 2 bases; junction bases not matched to a gene: 15. CDR3 size: 17 residues. The germline gives CDR1 PRHDT, CDR2 FYEKMQ (reference sequence). CDR3 nucleotides: TGTGCCAGCAGCCCAAAGGGGTCGACAGGGTGGACCTACGAGCAGTACTTC. Its protein is CASSPKGSTGWTYEQYF.

The chain employs TRBV5-1 and TRBJ2-7, with 11 positions matching TRBD2. Losses at the gene ends were 4 bases for V and 4 bases for J; bases not matched to a gene: 10. The germline V gene has CDR1 SGHRS and CDR2 YFSETQ. The CDR3 totals 16 residues. The CDR3 spells CASSGGPGLADYEQYF. For the CDR3, the DNA is TGCGCCAGCAGCGGGGGACCGGGACTAGCGGATTACGAGCAGTACTTC.

The chain uses TRBV18 and TRBJ1-1; D perhaps matches TRBD1 (5 bases). In germline, CDR1 is KGHSH, CDR2 LQKENI. There are 12 residues in the CDR3. V was clipped by 5 bases and J by 4 bases, with 8 bases between them. In nucleotides, the CDR3 is TGTGCCAGCTCAGCCGACAGCACTGAAGCTTTCTTT. This codes for CASSADSTEAFF.

This sequence joins TRBV29-1 and TRBJ2-3; TRBD1 might be the D (6 bases). The length of the CDR3 is 13 residues. Germline values: CDR1 SQVTM, CDR2 ANQGSEA. Trimming stripped 7 bases from V and 1 base from J, with 12 bases between. The CDR3 nucleotides read TGCAGCGGAACAGGGATGGGCACAGATACGCAGTATTTT. Translation: CSGTGMGTDTQYF.

The rearrangement uses TRBV5-8 and TRBJ2-7; 8 bases match TRBD2. With V trimmed by 4 bases and J by 2 bases, 5 bases remained unmatched. The CDR3 extends over 14 amino acids. Germline CDR1 and CDR2: SGHTS and YDEGEE. In DNA, the CDR3 is TGTGCCAGCAGCCTCGCGGGGGGACCCTACGAGCAGTACTTC. Its translation: CASSLAGGPYEQYF.

In the case of this clone: The junction shows a germline mismatch at one end, possibly a read error. V gene TRBV5-1 combines with J gene TRBJ1-1; tentatively, D is TRBD1 (6 bases). This CDR3 contains 17 residues. CDR1 and CDR2 from the germline V gene are SGHRS and YFSETQ. CDR3: CVSSLGRGNQENTEAFF. Here the CDR3 DNA reads TGCGTCAGCAGCTTGGGAAGGGGGAATCAGGAGAACACTGAAGCTTTCTTT.

The chain carries TRBV18 and TRBJ1-4; a weak D match, TRBD1 (6 bases). Trimming pared 3 bases from V and 6 bases from J, leaving 20 bases between. The CDR3 runs 17 residues. The germline gives CDR1 KGHSH, CDR2 LQKENI. The CDR3 region has the DNA TGTGCCAGCTCACCCCGCGGAACAGGGAAGGGATATGAAAAACTGTTTTTT. As protein: CASSPRGTGKGYEKLFF.

The chain employs TRBV2 and TRBJ2-7, with 9 bases lining up with TRBD1. The CDR3 totals 15 residues. The germline gives CDR1 SNHLY, CDR2 FYNNEI. V shed 11 bases and J 2 bases; nucleotides not matched to a gene: 13. CDR3 in amino acids: CAGTGGEGAAYEQYF. The CDR3 DNA is TGTGCCGGTACAGGGGGCGAAGGAGCGGCCTACGAGCAGTACTTC.

The rearrangement joins TRBV5-4 to TRBJ1-1; D remains ambiguous. The CDR3 consists of 13 residues. Per germline, CDR1 SGHNT and CDR2 YYREEE (reference sequence). The ends were cut back, 1 base at V and 3 bases at J, with 7 bases in the middle. The CDR3 here is CASSLPRDTEAFF. In DNA form, the CDR3 reads TGTGCCAGCAGCTTGCCCCGGGACACTGAAGCTTTCTTT. The whole variable domain, remainder taken from reference TRBV5-4 and TRBJ1-1, is ETGVTQSPTHLIKTRGQQVTLRCSSQSGHNTVSWYQQALGQGPQFIFQYYREEENGRGNFPPRFSGLQFPNYSSELNVNALELDDSALYLCASSLPRDTEAFFGQGTRLTVV.